Listed below are T cell receptor beta chains from one sample, sequenced in a study of blood T cell repertoires in COVID-19. Assay: immunoSEQ multiplex PCR; the TCRdb copy retains only in-frame clones and omits some. Among around 200,000 clones listed, about 86% were seen once. Sequencing was carried out using peripheral blood. The receptor set was obtained from a woman aged 60-70 years with COVID-19, enrolled during active disease. Each CDR3 is given with its conserved first and last residue. D genes are given only for firm matches. A clone size is listed for some rows: how often the clone was seen (once, few, many), or a class if it is expanded.

v_call,clone_size,d_call,j_call,cdr3_aa,cdr3_nt
TRBV7-2,few,TRBD1,TRBJ1-2,CASSSGQGLGGYTF,TGTGCCAGCAGCTCCGGACAGGGGTTAGGTGGCTACACCTTC
TRBV4-3,few,.,TRBJ2-7,CASSQEWERGTYEQYF,TGCGCCAGCAGCCAAGAGTGGGAAAGGGGTACCTACGAGCAGTACTTC
TRBV11-1,.,TRBD1,TRBJ2-7,CASSLRRTGVVYEQYF,TGTGCCAGCAGCTTAAGGAGGACAGGGGTTGTATACGAGCAGTACTTC
TRBV24-1,.,TRBD1,TRBJ1-4,CATSDPRQGAEKLFF,TGTGCCACCAGTGATCCAAGACAGGGGGCGGAAAAACTGTTTTTT
TRBV28,.,.,TRBJ2-7,CASSPLYEQYF,TGTGCCAGCAGTCCCCTCTACGAGCAGTACTTC
TRBV19,.,TRBD1,TRBJ1-1,CASSIETGGNTEAFF,TGTGCCAGTAGTATCGAGACAGGGGGGAACACTGAAGCTTTCTTT
TRBV6-2/TRBV6-3,few,TRBD1,TRBJ1-5,CASSYGPQGSYF,TGTGCCAGCAGTTACGGACCACAGGGGTCATATTTT
TRBV13,.,TRBD1,TRBJ1-4,CASSFPTGQGREKLFF,TGTGCCAGCAGTTTTCCGACGGGACAGGGGCGGGAAAAACTGTTTTTT
TRBV14,.,.,TRBJ2-1,CASSQDSSAYNEQFF,TGTGCCAGCAGCCAAGATTCTAGTGCCTACAATGAGCAGTTCTTC
TRBV4-3,.,.,TRBJ1-2,CASSQDLGYGYTF,TGCGCCAGCAGCCAGGACTTGGGCTATGGCTACACCTTC
TRBV5-4,.,.,TRBJ1-3,CASSIWLGAGNTIYF,TGTGCCAGCAGTATCTGGCTGGGGGCGGGAAACACCATATATTTT
TRBV5-1,.,.,TRBJ2-1,CASSLISRGSYNEQFF,TGCGCCAGCAGCTTGATATCGCGGGGTTCCTACAATGAGCAGTTCTTC
TRBV4-3,.,.,TRBJ1-2,CASSLFRTANYGYTF,TGCGCCAGCAGCCTGTTTAGGACAGCTAACTATGGCTACACCTTC
TRBV5-6,.,.,TRBJ2-7,CASSSGLASYEQYF,TGTGCCAGCAGCTCTGGACTGGCCTCCTACGAGCAGTACTTC
TRBV21-1,.,.,TRBJ1-6,CASGPTGYSPLHF,TGTGCCAGCGGCCCCACCGGGTATTCACCCCTCCACTTT
TRBV11-1,.,TRBD1,TRBJ1-6,CASSQPTGQGYSPLHF,TGTGCCAGCAGCCAACCAACTGGACAGGGGTATTCACCCCTCCACTTT
TRBV29-1,.,.,TRBJ2-5,CSVATQETQYF,TGCAGCGTCGCTACGCAAGAGACCCAGTACTTC
TRBV27,.,.,TRBJ2-7,CASSPTRVSYEQYF,TGTGCCAGCAGCCCCACTAGGGTCTCCTACGAGCAGTACTTC
TRBV3-1/TRBV3-2,.,TRBD1,TRBJ1-2,CASSQRTGGAHYGYTF,TGTGCCAGCAGCCAAAGGACAGGGGGCGCTCACTATGGCTACACCTTC
TRBV11-3,.,TRBD1,TRBJ1-1,CASSLQGTTEAFF,TGTGCCAGCAGCCTACAGGGGACCACTGAAGCTTTCTTT
TRBV11-3,once,.,TRBJ2-7,CASSFTGEQYF,TGTGCCAGCAGCTTCACCGGGGAGCAGTACTTC
TRBV18,.,TRBD1,TRBJ2-7,CASSYGQGVTYEQYF,TGTGCCAGCTCTTACGGACAGGGAGTAACCTACGAGCAGTACTTC
TRBV21-1,.,.,TRBJ2-5,CASSKDYRENELAGGPGETQYF,TGTGCCAGCAGCAAAGATTACAGGGAGAACGAACTAGCGGGAGGGCCGGGAGAGACCCAGTACTTC
TRBV27,.,.,TRBJ2-2,CASSLWRQNTGELFF,TGTGCCAGCAGTTTATGGCGGCAGAACACCGGGGAGCTGTTTTTT
TRBV13,.,TRBD2,TRBJ2-7,CASSLSGRAREQYF,TGTGCCAGCAGCTTAAGCGGGAGGGCTCGGGAGCAGTACTTC
TRBV19,.,TRBD2,TRBJ2-7,CASSLALAGQSYEQYF,TGTGCCAGTAGCCTGGCACTAGCGGGGCAGTCCTACGAGCAGTACTTC
TRBV3-1/TRBV3-2,.,.,TRBJ1-1,CASSRGWESTEAFF,TGTGCCAGCAGCCGGGGATGGGAGAGTACTGAAGCTTTCTTT
TRBV27,.,TRBD1,TRBJ2-1,CASSDRGDEQFF,TGTGCCAGCAGTGACAGGGGGGATGAGCAGTTCTTC
TRBV7-8,.,.,TRBJ1-1,CASSRESVAPEAFF,TGTGCCAGCAGCCGAGAATCGGTAGCCCCTGAAGCTTTCTTT
TRBV7-9,.,TRBD1,TRBJ1-5,CASSLEGPGQTNQPQHF,TGTGCCAGCAGCTTAGAGGGCCCGGGACAGACCAATCAGCCCCAGCATTTT
TRBV7-9,.,TRBD1,TRBJ1-2,CASSLGLGQGTRGYTF,TGTGCCAGCAGCTTAGGTTTGGGACAGGGGACCCGGGGCTACACCTTC
TRBV6-5,once,TRBD2,TRBJ2-7,CASSYSTGLAGWEQYF,TGTGCCAGCAGTTACTCGACCGGACTAGCGGGGTGGGAGCAGTACTTC
TRBV3-1/TRBV3-2,.,.,TRBJ2-7,CASSQEVAVYEQYF,TGTGCCAGCAGCCAAGAGGTGGCCGTCTACGAGCAGTACTTC
TRBV6-5,once,.,TRBJ2-7,CASSQTGALIEQYF,TGTGCCAGCAGTCAGACTGGGGCCTTAATCGAGCAGTACTTC
TRBV15,.,TRBD1,TRBJ1-5,CATSRVLGGQGKQPQHF,TGTGCCACCAGCAGAGTATTGGGGGGACAGGGTAAGCAGCCCCAGCATTTT
TRBV24-1,few,TRBD2,TRBJ2-1,CATSEISGGADNEQFF,TGTGCCACCAGTGAGATAAGCGGGGGGGCTGACAATGAGCAGTTCTTC
TRBV5-4,few,.,TRBJ1-1,CASSYPLGGMNTEAFF,TGTGCCAGCAGTTACCCCCTGGGCGGGATGAACACTGAAGCTTTCTTT
TRBV20-1,.,.,TRBJ1-6,CSASSNRARNSPLHF,TGCAGTGCTAGTAGTAACAGGGCGAGGAATTCACCCCTCCACTTT
TRBV9,.,.,TRBJ2-7,CASSVGGGGYEQYF,TGTGCCAGCAGCGTAGGAGGGGGGGGCTACGAGCAGTACTTC
TRBV5-1,.,TRBD2,TRBJ2-2,CASSLSGSLNGELFF,TGCGCCAGCAGCTTAAGCGGGAGTTTGAACGGGGAGCTGTTTTTT
TRBV18,.,TRBD1,TRBJ2-7,CASSGDSSLSEQYF,TGTGCCAGCTCAGGGGACAGTTCCCTCTCCGAGCAGTACTTC
TRBV20-1,.,.,TRBJ2-5,CSASTGYGLTQYF,TGCAGTGCTAGTACAGGGTATGGGTTGACCCAGTACTTC
TRBV7-9,.,TRBD1,TRBJ2-1,CASSLADRVRGEQFF,TGTGCCAGCAGCTTAGCGGACAGGGTAAGAGGTGAGCAGTTCTTC
TRBV2,.,.,TRBJ2-2,CATTIQGTTGELFF,TGTGCCACCACGATTCAGGGTACCACCGGGGAGCTGTTTTTT
TRBV5-1,.,.,TRBJ2-3,CASSLDSSTDTQYF,TGCGCCAGCAGCTTGGACAGTTCCACAGATACGCAGTATTTT
TRBV24-1,.,.,TRBJ2-1,CATSVRAYNEQFF,TGTGCCACAAGTGTGAGGGCCTACAATGAGCAGTTCTTC
TRBV7-2,.,TRBD1,TRBJ2-7,CASSLVGQAQYEQYF,TGTGCCAGCAGCTTGGTAGGACAGGCCCAGTACGAGCAGTACTTC